A single sample gave rise to the 18 T cell receptor beta chains below, sequenced in a study of blood T cell repertoires in COVID-19. Produced via immunoSEQ multiplex PCR; TCRdb's table is partial and in-frame only. The sample lists more than 60,000 clones, around 91% occurring once. The sample comprised peripheral blood. Receptors originate from a human donor in a cohort sampled during active COVID-19.

The V and J genes are TRBV18 and TRBJ1-6; tentatively, D is TRBD1 (6 bases). The CDR3 extends over 16 amino acids. Germline values: CDR1 KGHSH, CDR2 LQKENI. Between the trimmed V and J ends, which lost 2 bases and 7 bases, there was a span of 15 bases. This chain's CDR3 is CASSPRAGASNSPLHF. The CDR3 nucleotides read TGTGCCAGCTCACCAAGGGCAGGGGCCAGCAATTCACCCCTCCACTTT.

V gene TRBV7-2 combines with J gene TRBJ2-7; D ambiguous. CDR3 length: 14 amino acids. Germline lookup yields CDR1 SGHTA and CDR2 FQGNSA. Deletions cut 1 base from V and 0 bases from J, with 7 bases between. The CDR3 DNA reads TGTGCCAGCAGCTTAGGCTACAGCTCCTACGAGCAGTACTTC. Its translation is CASSLGYSSYEQYF.

The chain combines TRBV6-5 with TRBJ2-2, with D tentatively TRBD2 (5 bases). Germline-derived CDR1 and CDR2 are MNHEY and SVGAGI. This CDR3 has 15 residues. Trimming pared 10 bases from V and 1 base from J, leaving 16 bases between. CDR3 bases: TGTGCCACCAGCAACTTCGGGATGAACACCGGGGAGCTGTTTTTT. Translation: CATSNFGMNTGELFF.

V gene TRBV27 combines with J gene TRBJ1-1; D might be TRBD1 (5 bases). CDR1 is MNHEY and CDR2 is SMNVEV in the germline V gene (reference sequence). V was shortened by 7 bases and J by 4 bases, with 13 bases between the two germline ends. The CDR3 has 13 amino acids. The CDR3 DNA reads TGTGCCAGCAACCTAATGGGGGGCACTGAAGCTTTCTTT. Translated: CASNLMGGTEAFF.

This clone came up once. This chain connects TRBV5-6 to TRBJ1-2; 8 nucleotides line up with TRBD1. The CDR3 length is 13 residues. J gave up 5 bases and V 4 bases, and 4 bases lay outside the gene matches. Germline V gene lookup returns CDR1 SGHDT and CDR2 YYEEEE. Here the CDR3 reads CASSPDRGYGYTF. DNA of the CDR3: TGTGCCAGCAGCCCCGACAGGGGATATGGCTACACCTTC.

V is TRBV27 and J is TRBJ1-2; 8 bases map to TRBD1. The CDR3 is made up of 13 amino acids. In germline, CDR1 is MNHEY, CDR2 SMNVEV (reference sequence). J gave up 4 bases and V 5 bases, and 3 bases lay outside the gene matches. CDR3 region: CASSRDRFYGYTF. DNA of the CDR3: TGTGCCAGCAGTCGGGACAGGTTCTATGGCTACACCTTC.

This chain links TRBV19 with TRBJ2-1, with 11 bases identical to TRBD2. The CDR3 length is 19 residues. The ends lost 3 bases at V and 0 bases at J; junction bases unmatched: 10. In germline, CDR1 is LNHDA, CDR2 SQIVND (reference sequence). CDR3 DNA: TGTGCCAGTAGTATTTTTCTAGCGGGGGGCCCTAGCTCCTACAATGAGCAGTTCTTC. Protein: CASSIFLAGGPSSYNEQFF.

This clone has just a few counts. This chain connects TRBV6-2 or TRBV6-3 to TRBJ1-2, with D tentatively TRBD1 (5 bases). The germline CDR1 and CDR2 sequences are MNHEY and SVGEGT. This CDR3 is built from 13 residues. Trimming took 10 bases from V and 5 from J, leaving 17 bases between them. DNA of the CDR3: TGTGCCAACAGCCGGGACGGGGGGTATGGCTACACCTTC. It yields the protein CANSRDGGYGYTF.

The chain recombines TRBV13 with TRBJ1-2; D may be TRBD1 (6 bases). The V end was cut by 7 bases, the J end by 0 bases, with 12 bases between. The CDR3 runs to 14 residues. Germline CDR1 and CDR2: PRHDT and FYEKMQ (reference sequence). CDR3 DNA: TGTGCCAGCAACTCCGGGGACACTAACTATGGCTACACCTTC. This translates into CASNSGDTNYGYTF.

The V call is TRBV9, the J call TRBJ2-1; a weak D match, TRBD1 (5 bases). Germline V lookup: CDR1 SGDLS, CDR2 YYNGEE. The V gene lost 2 bases and the J gene lost 2 bases, with 11 bases spanning the gap. The CDR3 has 15 residues. This CDR3 is CASSVVRQPYNEQFF. The CDR3, as DNA: TGTGCCAGCAGCGTGGTGAGACAGCCCTACAATGAGCAGTTCTTC.

With respect to this clone: The sample has other DNA sequences that encode this CDR3 too. The J gene is TRBJ1-1, the V gene TRBV5-1, with D tentatively TRBD1 (5 bases). The V gene's germline CDR1 is SGHRS and CDR2 YFSETQ. V lost 0 bases and J lost 6, with 6 bases in between. The CDR3 spans 12 residues. This CDR3 reads CASSLEGSEAFF. CDR3 coding DNA: TGCGCCAGCAGCTTGGAGGGGTCTGAAGCTTTCTTT.

V and J are TRBV27 and TRBJ1-2, with D possibly being TRBD1 (6 bases). Looked up from germline, CDR1 is MNHEY and CDR2 is SMNVEV (reference sequence). Trimming took 0 bases from V and 4 from J, leaving 9 bases between them. This CDR3 comprises 14 residues. The CDR3 protein is CASSLSQGVYGYTF. The CDR3 coding sequence is TGTGCCAGCAGTTTATCACAGGGTGTCTATGGCTACACCTTC.

The chain combines TRBV6-2 or TRBV6-3 with TRBJ1-6; 10 bases align to TRBD1. The CDR3 runs to 15 residues. Germline values: CDR1 MNHEY, CDR2 SVGEGT. The ends lost 4 bases at V and 7 bases at J; junction bases unmatched: 4. The CDR3 protein is CASSSPGQGNSPLHF. In DNA, the CDR3 is TGTGCCAGCAGTTCCCCGGGACAGGGGAATTCACCCCTCCACTTT.

The chain links TRBV5-1 to TRBJ1-4; 8 nucleotides line up with TRBD1. Germline CDR1 is SGHRS and CDR2 is YFSETQ. The CDR3 has 14 residues. V was pared by 3 bases and J by 7 bases, with 5 bases of the junction left unmatched. CDR3 nucleotide sequence: TGCGCCAGCAGCTCGGACAGGGAGAGTGAAAAACTGTTTTTT. This codes for CASSSDRESEKLFF.

V is TRBV5-4 and J is TRBJ2-5; the match to TRBD1 covers 9 bases. V dropped 4 bases and J dropped 5; count of bases not matched to a gene: 6. The germline gives CDR1 SGHNT, CDR2 YYREEE (reference sequence). This CDR3 has 14 residues. CDR3 loop: CASSIQGAEETQYF. The CDR3 nucleotides read TGTGCCAGCAGCATACAGGGGGCAGAGGAGACCCAGTACTTC.

On this clone itself: This same CDR3 is encoded by further DNA sequences in the sample. DNA of the CDR3: TGTGCCAGCAGCTTGACTAGCGGGGGGGCTACAGATACGCAGTATTTT. Residues: CASSLTSGGATDTQYF. The chain uses TRBV11-1 and TRBJ2-3, with 14 bases that match TRBD2. Trimming took 3 bases from V and 3 from J; bases not matched to a gene: 2. The germline gives CDR1 SGHAT, CDR2 FQDESV (reference sequence). The CDR3 is 16 amino acids.

CDR3 sequence reads: CATSRDLWGLAGGEQFF. DNA for the CDR3: TGTGCCACCAGCAGAGATCTTTGGGGACTAGCGGGAGGAGAGCAGTTCTTC. The gene calls are TRBV15 and TRBJ2-1; 15 bases line up with TRBD2. The CDR3 length is 17 residues. In germline, CDR1 is LNHNV, CDR2 YYDKDF (reference sequence). V gave up 0 bases and J gave up 10 bases; unmatched junction bases: 7.

The chain recombines TRBV11-2 with TRBJ2-7; TRBD1 might be the D (6 bases). CDR3 size: 14 residues. Trimming took off 2 bases at V and 1 base at J, with 9 bases between the two ends. The germline V gene has CDR1 SGHAT and CDR2 FQNNGV. The chain's CDR3 is CASSLLQGSYEQYF. The CDR3 coding sequence is TGTGCCAGCAGCTTACTTCAGGGGTCCTACGAGCAGTACTTC.